A selection of T cell receptor beta chains follows, all from one sample in a study of blood T cells in healthy people across ages. MiXCR was run by TCRdb on the 5' RACE reads, yielding one entry per CDR3 protein. Of around 940,000 distinct CDR3 sequences detected, just over 50% appear once; the ten largest clones hold about a fifth. Sequencing input: blood. Every receptor here comes from a woman aged 60 to 75 in good health. Each CDR3 is given with its conserved first and last residue. D genes are given only for firm matches. The size entry is marked missing in some rows and otherwise reads once, few, many or a size class.

j_gene | d_gene | abundance | v_gene | CDR3nt | CDR3aa
TRBJ2-3 | TRBD2 | NA | TRBV7-9 | TGTGCCAGCACCGGCGGGAGGAGCACAGATACGCAGTATTTT | CASTGGRSTDTQYF
TRBJ2-7 | TRBD1 | NA | TRBV20-1 | TGCAGTGCTAGGCAGACAGGGTTCTACGAGCAGTACTTC | CSARQTGFYEQYF
TRBJ2-1 | TRBD2 | NA | TRBV6-5 | TGTGCCAGCAGTTACTCTGGGACTAGTTACAATGAGCAGTTCTTC | CASSYSGTSYNEQFF
TRBJ2-7 | NA | few | TRBV20-1 | TGCAGTGCTAGAGGGGGGGCCTTGCGGGGCGAGCAGTACTTC | CSARGGALRGEQYF
TRBJ2-1 | NA | NA | TRBV20-1 | TGCAGTGCTGTAGACTCGTCCTCCTACAATGAGCAGTTCTTC | CSAVDSSSYNEQFF
TRBJ2-7 | NA | NA | TRBV12-3/TRBV12-4 | TGTGCCAGCAGCCTGGGACCCGGGACCTACGAGCAGTACTTC | CASSLGPGTYEQYF
TRBJ2-1 | NA | NA | TRBV12-3/TRBV12-4 | TGTGCCAGCAGTTGGACTACCTACAATGAGCCGTTCTTC | CASSWTTYNEPFF
TRBJ2-5 | NA | few | TRBV7-2 | TGTGCCAGCAGCTCCCCCGGACCAGAAGAGACCCAGTACTTC | CASSSPGPEETQYF
TRBJ2-7 | TRBD1 | few | TRBV11-1 | TGTGCCAGCAGCCGACAGGGGGAAGGCTACGAGCAGTACTTC | CASSRQGEGYEQYF
TRBJ1-4 | NA | few | TRBV12-3/TRBV12-4 | TGTGCCAGCAGCCCAAGGGGCCGGTATGAAAAACTGTTTTTT | CASSPRGRYEKLFF
TRBJ2-7 | TRBD2 | NA | TRBV6-6 | TGTGCCAGCAGCTCTCCGGCTAGCGGGAGGTACGAGCAGTACTTC | CASSSPASGRYEQYF
TRBJ2-7 | TRBD2 | few | TRBV6-5 | TGTGCCAGCAGTTACCGGGCTAGCGGACTTGTCGAGCAGTACTTC | CASSYRASGLVEQYF
TRBJ2-1 | NA | once | TRBV2 | TGTGCCAGCAGTGTAGTCCAGGGCTACAATGAGCAGTTCTTC | CASSVVQGYNEQFF
TRBJ2-3 | NA | NA | TRBV20-1 | TGCAGTGCTAGTTACACAGATACGCAGTGTTTT | CSASYTDTQCF
TRBJ2-5 | NA | NA | TRBV28 | TGTGCCAGCACCACCGGCGGGACACAAGAGACCCAGTACTTC | CASTTGGTQETQYF
TRBJ2-7 | NA | many | TRBV20-1 | TGCAGTGCTAGAGAAGAACAGGGATGGGATAGCTCCTACGAGCAGTACTTC | CSAREEQGWDSSYEQYF
TRBJ2-3 | NA | NA | TRBV29-1 | TGCAGCGTTGCGGGGAGTAGCAAGGATACGCAGTATTTT | CSVAGSSKDTQYF
TRBJ2-4 | TRBD2 | few | TRBV12-3/TRBV12-4 | TGTGCCAGCAGAGAGACTAGCGGGAGGGCCCCCAAAAACATTCAGTACTTC | CASRETSGRAPKNIQYF
TRBJ2-7 | TRBD2 | NA | TRBV28 | TGTGCCAGCAGTCTTGGACTAGCGGGAGGAACGTACGAGCAGTACTTC | CASSLGLAGGTYEQYF
TRBJ2-7 | TRBD1 | once | TRBV2 | TGTGCCAGCAATCGACAGGGACCCTACGAGCAGTACTTC | CASNRQGPYEQYF
TRBJ2-5 | NA | NA | TRBV4-1 | TGCGCCAGCAGCCAAATAGGAGGGGCAAGGGAGACCCAGTACTTC | CASSQIGGARETQYF
TRBJ2-3 | NA | once | TRBV7-2 | TGTGCCAGCAGCAGAGAGATTAACAGGTTCACAGATACGCAGTATTTT | CASSREINRFTDTQYF
TRBJ1-1 | NA | NA | TRBV6-5 | TGTGCCAGCACCTGGGGGGGAGGAAGAATGAACACTGAAGCTTTCTTT | CASTWGGGRMNTEAFF
TRBJ2-1 | TRBD2 | NA | TRBV6-5 | TGTGCCAGCGGGACTAGCGGGACGGGTGAGCAGTTCTTC | CASGTSGTGEQFF
TRBJ2-7 | TRBD1 | many | TRBV5-1 | TGCGCCAGCAGCCTACAGGGACAGGGAACCTACGAGCAGTACTTC | CASSLQGQGTYEQYF
TRBJ2-7 | NA | NA | TRBV5-1 | TGCGCCAGCAGCTTGGATCCTCAGGGGCGGGAGCAGTACTTC | CASSLDPQGREQYF
TRBJ2-7 | TRBD1 | few | TRBV6-6 | TGTGCCAGCAGTTCCCCCGACAGGGGAGGTAGAAACGAGCAGTACTTC | CASSSPDRGGRNEQYF
TRBJ2-7 | TRBD1 | NA | TRBV2 | TGTGCCAGCTATGACAGGGTGTCCTACGAGCAGTACTTC | CASYDRVSYEQYF